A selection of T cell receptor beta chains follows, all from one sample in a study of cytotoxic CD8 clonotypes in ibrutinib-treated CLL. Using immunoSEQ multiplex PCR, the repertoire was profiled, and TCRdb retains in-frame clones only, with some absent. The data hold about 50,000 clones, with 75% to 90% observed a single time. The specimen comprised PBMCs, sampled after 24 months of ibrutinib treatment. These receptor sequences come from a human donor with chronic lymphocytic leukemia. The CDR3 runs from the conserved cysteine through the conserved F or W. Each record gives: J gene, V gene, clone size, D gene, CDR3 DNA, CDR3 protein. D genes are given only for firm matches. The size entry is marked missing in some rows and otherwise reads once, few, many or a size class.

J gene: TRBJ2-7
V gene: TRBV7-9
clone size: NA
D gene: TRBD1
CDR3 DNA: TGTGCCAGCAGCCTAGGGACAGGTACCTACGAGCAGTACTTC
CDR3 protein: CASSLGTGTYEQYF

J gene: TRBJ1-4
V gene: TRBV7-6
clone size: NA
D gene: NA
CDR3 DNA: TGTGCCAGCAGCTACGGGTCTCGGCTGTTTTTT
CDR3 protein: CASSYGSRLFF

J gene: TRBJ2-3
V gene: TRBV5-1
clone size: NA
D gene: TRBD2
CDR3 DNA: TGCGCCAGCAGCTTGGGGACTAGCGCAGATACGCAGTATTTT
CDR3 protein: CASSLGTSADTQYF

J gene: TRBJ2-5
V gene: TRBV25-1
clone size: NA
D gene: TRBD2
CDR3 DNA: TGTGCCAGCAGTGAACCTAGCGGAGCGAGAGGAGGAGAAGAGACCCAGTACTTC
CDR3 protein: CASSEPSGARGGEETQYF

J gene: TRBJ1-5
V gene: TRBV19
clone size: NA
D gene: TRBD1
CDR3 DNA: TGTGCCAGTAAGTCGGACAGGGCTTTATTCCAGCCCCAGCATTTT
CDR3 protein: CASKSDRALFQPQHF

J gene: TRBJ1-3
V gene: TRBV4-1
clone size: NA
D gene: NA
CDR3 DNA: TGCGCCAGCAGCCAGAGCTCTGGAAACACCATATATTTT
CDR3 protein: CASSQSSGNTIYF

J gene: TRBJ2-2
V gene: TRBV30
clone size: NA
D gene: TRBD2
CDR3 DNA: TGTGCCTGGAGTGTTAGGCGGGGGAGGAGCGCCCCCGGGGAGCTGTTTTTT
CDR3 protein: CAWSVRRGRSAPGELFF

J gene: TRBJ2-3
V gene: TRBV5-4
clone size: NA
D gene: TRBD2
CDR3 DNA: TGTGCCAGCAGCTTACATAGCGGGGATATCACAGATACGCAGTATTTT
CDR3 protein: CASSLHSGDITDTQYF

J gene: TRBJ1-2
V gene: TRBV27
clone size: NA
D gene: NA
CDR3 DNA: TGTGCCAGCAGTCTAGATGGAAAGGGAGTGGGTTATGGCTACACCTTC
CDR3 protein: CASSLDGKGVGYGYTF

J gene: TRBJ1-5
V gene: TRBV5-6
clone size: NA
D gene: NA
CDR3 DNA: TGTGCCAGCAGCTTGGGGCTAACTACCTATAGCAATCAGCCCCAGCATTTT
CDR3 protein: CASSLGLTTYSNQPQHF

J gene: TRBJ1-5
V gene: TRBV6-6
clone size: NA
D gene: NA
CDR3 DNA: TGTGCCAGCAGTCCGGGGACATATAGCAATCAGCCCCAGCATTTT
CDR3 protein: CASSPGTYSNQPQHF

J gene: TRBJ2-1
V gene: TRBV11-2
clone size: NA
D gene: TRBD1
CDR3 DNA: TGTGCCAGCAGCTTAGAATGGACAGGCTCCTACAATGAGCAGTTCTTC
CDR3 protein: CASSLEWTGSYNEQFF

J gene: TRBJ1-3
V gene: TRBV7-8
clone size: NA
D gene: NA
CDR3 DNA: TGTGCCAGCAGCTTACGACAGGAATTGACCGGAAACACCATATATTTT
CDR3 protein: CASSLRQELTGNTIYF

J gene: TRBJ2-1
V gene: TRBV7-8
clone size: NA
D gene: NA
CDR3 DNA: TGTGCCAGCAGCTTACGGTGGTCCTACAATGAGCAGTTCTTC
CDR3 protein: CASSLRWSYNEQFF

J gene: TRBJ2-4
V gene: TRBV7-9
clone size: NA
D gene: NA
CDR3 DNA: TGTGCCAGCAGCTTAGAGGTCCAGTCCAAAAACATTCAGTACTTC
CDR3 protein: CASSLEVQSKNIQYF

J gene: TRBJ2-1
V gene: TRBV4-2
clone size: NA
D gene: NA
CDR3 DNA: TGTGCCAGCAGCCAAGATCGGCTAGACTACAATGAGCAGTTCTTC
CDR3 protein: CASSQDRLDYNEQFF

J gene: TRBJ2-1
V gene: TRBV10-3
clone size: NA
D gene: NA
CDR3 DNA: TGTGCCATCAGTGAGTCTGGAGGGAGAACGGGTGAGCAGTTCTTC
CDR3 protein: CAISESGGRTGEQFF

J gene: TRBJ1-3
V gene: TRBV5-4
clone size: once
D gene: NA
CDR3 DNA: TGTGCCAGCAGCCCGAGGGGGGACGGAAACACCATATATTTT
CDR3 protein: CASSPRGDGNTIYF

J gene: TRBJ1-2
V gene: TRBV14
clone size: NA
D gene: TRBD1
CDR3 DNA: TGTGCCAGCAGCCAAGTTGGACAGGGAGTGTCACACACCTTC
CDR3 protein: CASSQVGQGVSHTF

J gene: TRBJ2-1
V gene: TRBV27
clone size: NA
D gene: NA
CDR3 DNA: TGTGCCAGCAGTAACTACAATGAGCAGTTCTTC
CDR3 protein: CASSNYNEQFF

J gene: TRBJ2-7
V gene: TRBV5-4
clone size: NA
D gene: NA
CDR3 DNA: TGTGCCAGCAGCCCTACCCAAGGGGGGAGGGCAGGGACCTACGAGCAGTACTTC
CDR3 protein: CASSPTQGGRAGTYEQYF

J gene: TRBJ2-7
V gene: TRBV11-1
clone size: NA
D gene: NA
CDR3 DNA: TGTGCCAGCAGCTTATTCAGGGACGAGCAGTACTTC
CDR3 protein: CASSLFRDEQYF

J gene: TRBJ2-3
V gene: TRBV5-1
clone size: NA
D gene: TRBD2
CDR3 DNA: TGCGCCAGCAGCTTGGCCCTTATTCACCAAAGGACTAGCGGGACCGGAGATACGCAGTATTTT
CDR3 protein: CASSLALIHQRTSGTGDTQYF

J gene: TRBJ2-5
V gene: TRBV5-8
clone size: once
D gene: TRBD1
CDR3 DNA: TGTGCCAGCAGCTTGGGAAGGACAGGGGGGCGAGAGACCCAGTACTTC
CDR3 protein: CASSLGRTGGRETQYF

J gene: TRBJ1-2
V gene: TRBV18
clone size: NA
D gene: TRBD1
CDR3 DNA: TGTGCCAGCACGACCATCCCAGGGGGAACTAACTATGGCTACACCTTC
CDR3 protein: CASTTIPGGTNYGYTF

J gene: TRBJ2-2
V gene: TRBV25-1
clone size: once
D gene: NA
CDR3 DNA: TGTGCCAGCAGTGATGTGGGGGCGGGCACCGGGGAGCTGTTTTTT
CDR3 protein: CASSDVGAGTGELFF

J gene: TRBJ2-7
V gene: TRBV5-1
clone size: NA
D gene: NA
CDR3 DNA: TGCGCCAGCAGCTTGGGGCGGTGGAGGTCCTACGAGCAGTACTTC
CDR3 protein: CASSLGRWRSYEQYF

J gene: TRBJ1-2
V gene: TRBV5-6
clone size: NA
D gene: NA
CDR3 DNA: TGTGCCAGCAGCTTCCGGACACTAGCAGACTATGGCTACACCTTC
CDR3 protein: CASSFRTLADYGYTF

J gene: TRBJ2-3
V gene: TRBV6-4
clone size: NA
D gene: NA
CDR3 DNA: TGTGCCAGCAGTCAGGACGGAAGCACAGATACGCAGTATTTT
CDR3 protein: CASSQDGSTDTQYF

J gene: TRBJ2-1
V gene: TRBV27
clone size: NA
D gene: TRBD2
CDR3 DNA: TGTGCCAGCAGCCAAAATCTCCTGGGGCTAGCGGGGACGTCCTACAATGAGCAGTTCTTC
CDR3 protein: CASSQNLLGLAGTSYNEQFF

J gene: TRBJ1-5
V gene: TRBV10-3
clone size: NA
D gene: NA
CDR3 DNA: TGTGCCATCACCTCAACCAGCGAAGGGCCCCAGCATTTT
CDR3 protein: CAITSTSEGPQHF

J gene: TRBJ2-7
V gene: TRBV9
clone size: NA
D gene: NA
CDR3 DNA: TGTGCCAGCAGCGTAGAGGCGGCGACCTACGAGCAGTACTTC
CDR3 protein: CASSVEAATYEQYF

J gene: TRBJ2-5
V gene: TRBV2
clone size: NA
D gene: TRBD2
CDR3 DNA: TGTGCCTTAGCGGGAGCCGCGGAGACCCAGTACTTC
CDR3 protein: CALAGAAETQYF

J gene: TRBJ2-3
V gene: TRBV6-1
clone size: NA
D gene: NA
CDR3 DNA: TGTGCCAGCAGCCCTACACCCCTAGATACGCAGTATTTT
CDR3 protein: CASSPTPLDTQYF

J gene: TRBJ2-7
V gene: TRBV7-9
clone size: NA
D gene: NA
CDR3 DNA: TGTGCCAGCAGCTTAGTTTCGAGCGAGCAGTACTTC
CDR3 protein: CASSLVSSEQYF

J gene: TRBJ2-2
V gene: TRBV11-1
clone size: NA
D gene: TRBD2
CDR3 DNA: TGTGCCAGCAGCTCTCTAGCGGGAGTGGGCGGGGAGCTGTTTTTT
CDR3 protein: CASSSLAGVGGELFF

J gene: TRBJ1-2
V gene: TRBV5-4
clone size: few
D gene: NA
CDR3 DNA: TGTGCCAGCAACGTGGCTGCAGCTCCTACCTATGGCTACACCTTC
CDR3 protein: CASNVAAAPTYGYTF

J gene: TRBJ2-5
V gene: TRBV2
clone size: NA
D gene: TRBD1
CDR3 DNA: TGTGCCAGCAGCCCAGGGACAGGGAGGGAGACCCAGTACTTC
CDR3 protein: CASSPGTGRETQYF

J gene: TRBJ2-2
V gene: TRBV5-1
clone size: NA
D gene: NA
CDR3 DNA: TGCGCCAGCAGCTTGGGTACAGGTGTCACCGGGGAGCTGTTTTTT
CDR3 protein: CASSLGTGVTGELFF

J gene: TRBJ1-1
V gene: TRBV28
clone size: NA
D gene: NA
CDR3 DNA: TGTGCCAGCAGATCCGCCTTCGACAGTCTGAACACTGAAGCTTTCTTT
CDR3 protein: CASRSAFDSLNTEAFF

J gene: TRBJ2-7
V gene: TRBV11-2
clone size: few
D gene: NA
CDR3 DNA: TGTGCCAGCAGTTCTCAGAGGGCCAGCTACGAGCAGTACTTC
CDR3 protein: CASSSQRASYEQYF

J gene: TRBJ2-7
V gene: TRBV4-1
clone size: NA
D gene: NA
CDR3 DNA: TGCGCCAGCAGTTTGGGGCCCCAGATCTACGAGCAGTACTTC
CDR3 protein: CASSLGPQIYEQYF

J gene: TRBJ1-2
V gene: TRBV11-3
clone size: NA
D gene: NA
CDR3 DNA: TGTGCCAGCGCCCTCTGGCCCGGGGTTGGCTACACCTTC
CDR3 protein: CASALWPGVGYTF

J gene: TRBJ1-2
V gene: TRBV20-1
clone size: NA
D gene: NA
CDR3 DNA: TGCAGTGCTAGGGGGGTAGGTGGCTACACCTTC
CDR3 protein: CSARGVGGYTF

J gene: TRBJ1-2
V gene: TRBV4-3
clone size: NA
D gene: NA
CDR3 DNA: TGCGCCAGCACCCCGGGTCTTCCTCCTAACTATGGCTACACCTTC
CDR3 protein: CASTPGLPPNYGYTF

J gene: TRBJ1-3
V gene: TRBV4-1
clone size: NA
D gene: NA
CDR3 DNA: TGCGCCAGCAGCCAAGACCGCCGGGGAAACACCATATATTTT
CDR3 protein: CASSQDRRGNTIYF

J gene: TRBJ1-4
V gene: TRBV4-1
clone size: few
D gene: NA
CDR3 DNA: TGCGCCAGCAGCCAAGTTGGATGGGTTGAAAAACTGTTTTTT
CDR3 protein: CASSQVGWVEKLFF

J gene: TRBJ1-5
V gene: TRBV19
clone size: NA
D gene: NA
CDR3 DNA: TGTGCCAGTAGTAAAGTTATAGGAAGCAATCAGCCCCAGCATTTT
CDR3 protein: CASSKVIGSNQPQHF

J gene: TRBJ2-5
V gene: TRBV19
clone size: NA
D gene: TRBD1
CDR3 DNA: TGTGCCAGTAGTATAACAGGGGTAGAGACCCAGTACTTC
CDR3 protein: CASSITGVETQYF

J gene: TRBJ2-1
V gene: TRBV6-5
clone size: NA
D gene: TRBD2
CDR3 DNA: TGTGCCAGCAGTTACTCTGGGACTAGCTCCTACAATGAGCAGTTCTTC
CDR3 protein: CASSYSGTSSYNEQFF

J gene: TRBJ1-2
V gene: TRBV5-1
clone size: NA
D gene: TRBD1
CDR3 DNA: TGCGCCAGCAGCCAGGACAGGGAAGGTGGCTACACCTTC
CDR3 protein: CASSQDREGGYTF

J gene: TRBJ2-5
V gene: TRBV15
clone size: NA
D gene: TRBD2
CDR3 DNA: TGTGCCACCAGCAGAGTCGGGCTAGCGGGGCAAGAGACCCAGTACTTC
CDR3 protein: CATSRVGLAGQETQYF